Below are 23 T cell receptor beta chains sequenced from a single sample in a study of blood T cell repertoires in COVID-19. Clones were read by immunoSEQ multiplex PCR, and TCRdb kept only the in-frame ones, dropping some. The table has roughly 260,000 clones, around nine tenths seen once; the top ten hold about 2.7%. The sequencing input was PBMCs or T cells enriched from blood (not recorded which). These receptors all come from a woman between 18 and 29 years old who had recovered from COVID-19.

The chain couples TRBV7-2 to TRBJ2-7, with 7 bases matching TRBD2. Germline CDR1 reads SGHTA; CDR2 reads FQGNSA. Germline trimming cut 5 bases from V and 5 bases from J; bases unmatched to any gene: 18. This CDR3 is 17 amino acids long. CDR3 sequence (DNA): TGTGCCAGCAGCCCCGGGACTACCTTTAGCGTGGGTAACGAGCAGTACTTC. This translates into CASSPGTTFSVGNEQYF.

The J gene is TRBJ2-1, the V gene TRBV7-9, with TRBD2 matching 11 bases. Trimming took 5 bases from V and 4 from J; bases not matched to a gene: 4. Per the germline V gene, CDR1 is SEHNR and CDR2 is FQNEAQ (reference sequence). This CDR3 is 15 amino acids long. The chain's CDR3 is CASSKLAGGYNEQFF. In DNA form, the CDR3 reads TGTGCCAGCAGCAAGCTAGCGGGGGGTTACAATGAGCAGTTCTTC. The full variable domain, its missing parts supplied by reference TRBV7-9 and TRBJ2-1, is DTGVSQNPRHKITKRGQNVTFRCDPISEHNRLYWYRQTLGQGPEFLTYFQNEAQLEKSRLLSDRFSAERPKGSFSTLEIQRTEQGDSAMYLCASSKLAGGYNEQFFGPGTRLTVL.

This rearrangement joins TRBV4-1 to TRBJ1-1; D call uncertain. The germline gives CDR1 MGHRA, CDR2 YSYEKL. This CDR3 is 15 amino acids long. Trimming pared 3 bases from V and 0 bases from J, leaving 11 bases between. DNA of the CDR3: TGCGCCAGCAGCCAGGCCCGACTAATGAACACTGAAGCTTTCTTT. Protein product: CASSQARLMNTEAFF.

CDR3 region: CAIARENTEAFF. Here the CDR3 DNA reads TGTGCCATCGCCAGGGAGAACACTGAAGCTTTCTTT. The V and J genes are TRBV10-3 and TRBJ1-1; D perhaps matches TRBD1 (5 bases). The CDR3 is made up of 12 amino acids. Trimming removed 8 bases at V and 1 base at J, with 8 bases between. Germline values: CDR1 ENHRY, CDR2 SYGVKD.

The CDR3 nucleotides are TGTGCCAGCAGTTTACGTTCGTACACCGGGGAGCTGTTTTTT. Amino acid sequence: CASSLRSYTGELFF. The chain couples TRBV28 to TRBJ2-2, with D unclear. There are 14 residues in the CDR3. Trimming cost V 2 bases and J 3 bases, with 7 bases left between them. CDR1 MDHEN and CDR2 SYDVKM come from the germline V gene.

This chain connects TRBV9 to TRBJ2-5; 15 bases agree with TRBD2. Germline lookup yields CDR1 SGDLS and CDR2 YYNGEE. The trim removed 4 bases at V and 5 bases at J, leaving 6 bases unmatched. There are 16 residues in the CDR3. In DNA form, the CDR3 reads TGTGCCAGCAGCCCCGGAGGGACTAGCGGGAGGGAGACCCAGTACTTC. Protein sequence: CASSPGGTSGRETQYF.

The J gene is TRBJ2-1, the V gene TRBV6-4; 9 nucleotides align to TRBD2. This CDR3 is 14 amino acids long. The germline CDR1 and CDR2 sequences are MRHNA and SNTAGT. Trimming at V came to 3 bases and at J to 6 bases, leaving 3 bases not matched to a gene. In nucleotides, the CDR3 is TGTGCCAGCAGTGAGAGCGGGGGGAGCAATGAGCAGTTCTTC. It specifies CASSESGGSNEQFF.

The rearrangement links TRBV3-1 (or the pseudogene TRBV3-2) to TRBJ2-1; D possibly corresponds to TRBD2 (6 bases). Trimming removed 6 bases from V and 0 bases from J, with 15 bases in between. This CDR3 has 16 amino acids. The germline gives CDR1 LGHDT, CDR2 YNNKEL (reference sequence). The CDR3 DNA follows: TGTGCCAGCAGGATGGGACTTCCCAGCTCCTACAATGAGCAGTTCTTC. Protein sequence: CASRMGLPSSYNEQFF.

The gene calls are TRBV4-3 and TRBJ1-2; D gene uncertain. The V end was cut by 0 bases, the J end by 3 bases, with 8 bases between. Germline V lookup: CDR1 LGHNA, CDR2 YSLEER. This CDR3 has 14 residues. The CDR3 region is CASSQDPGDYGYTF. CDR3 in DNA: TGCGCCAGCAGCCAAGACCCCGGGGACTATGGCTACACCTTC.

The CDR3 nucleotides read TGTGCCAGCAGCCCCCCAGGGGAGGGAAACACCATATATTTT. Protein product: CASSPPGEGNTIYF. The J gene is TRBJ1-3, the V gene TRBV7-9; D is perhaps TRBD1 (6 bases). The germline CDR1 and CDR2 sequences are SEHNR and FQNEAQ (reference sequence). The CDR3 runs to 14 residues. Trimming removed 5 bases from V and 4 bases from J, with 12 bases in between.

This chain links TRBV4-3 with TRBJ2-3; 12 bases align to TRBD2. CDR3 size: 16 residues. The germline V gene has CDR1 LGHNA and CDR2 YSLEER. J was trimmed by 5 bases and V by 1 base; bases with no gene match: 4. The CDR3 protein is CASSQASGGAVDTQYF. CDR3 DNA: TGCGCCAGCAGCCAAGCTAGCGGGGGGGCGGTAGATACGCAGTATTTT.

This sequence joins TRBV7-9 and TRBJ1-1; D not certain. Germline V gene lookup returns CDR1 SEHNR and CDR2 FQNEAQ (reference sequence). Trimming stripped 9 bases from V and 2 bases from J, with 7 bases between. The CDR3 covers 11 residues. CDR3 sequence: CASRGNTEAFF. The CDR3 coding sequence is TGTGCCAGTCGAGGCAACACTGAAGCTTTCTTT.

The count of this clone is one. The V call is TRBV10-1, the J call TRBJ2-5, with D tentatively TRBD1 (5 bases). The CDR3 has 15 amino acids. Looked up from germline, CDR1 is WNHNN and CDR2 is SYGVQD (reference sequence). The V end was cut by 0 bases, the J end by 5 bases, with 13 bases between. In nucleotides, the CDR3 is TGCGCCAGCAGTGAGTCCCAGGGATTGTCGGAGACCCAGTACTTC. Protein product: CASSESQGLSETQYF.

V and J are TRBV3-1 (or the pseudogene TRBV3-2) and TRBJ2-7; TRBD1 is a possible D gene (6 bases). The V end was cut by 0 bases, the J end by 3 bases, with 9 bases between. CDR1 LGHDT and CDR2 YNNKEL come from the germline V gene (reference sequence). CDR3 size: 14 residues. CDR3 protein: CASSQDRGDYEQYF. As DNA, the CDR3 is TGTGCCAGCAGCCAAGACAGGGGTGACTACGAGCAGTACTTC.

The rearrangement joins TRBV7-2 to TRBJ2-7; possible D gene TRBD1, 6 bases. CDR1 is SGHTA and CDR2 is FQGNSA in the germline V gene. V was shortened by 2 bases and J by 7 bases, with 24 bases between the two germline ends. The CDR3 covers 17 residues. The CDR3 is CASSLRDTDWTLGEQYF. DNA of the CDR3: TGTGCCAGCAGCTTAAGGGACACCGATTGGACTTTGGGGGAGCAGTACTTC.

In this sample, this clone turned up once. The chain has TRBV28 and TRBJ1-2; D possibly corresponds to TRBD1 (6 bases). Trimming took off 6 bases at V and 4 bases at J, with 9 bases between the two ends. The V gene's germline CDR1 is MDHEN and CDR2 SYDVKM. The CDR3 runs to 12 residues. CDR3 nucleotides: TGTGCCAGCAGAGGGGGTGTCTATGGCTACACCTTC. Amino acid sequence: CASRGGVYGYTF.

This chain links TRBV14 with TRBJ1-1, with no clear D. CDR3 size: 13 residues. Trimming left V 4 bases short and J 3 bases short, with 9 bases between. Looked up from germline, CDR1 is SGHDN and CDR2 is FVKESK. In DNA, the CDR3 is TGTGCCAGCAGCCGTTACCTAGACACTGAAGCTTTCTTT. As protein: CASSRYLDTEAFF.

This chain joins TRBV7-9 and TRBJ2-5; 10 bases map to TRBD1. Germline lookup yields CDR1 SEHNR and CDR2 FQNEAQ (reference sequence). The CDR3 has 16 residues. V lost 3 bases and J lost 2; bases outside the gene matches: 6. CDR3 nucleotides: TGTGCCAGCAGCTTGGGGACAGGGGCCGCTCAAGAGACCCAGTACTTC. Translating gives CASSLGTGAAQETQYF.

The V call is TRBV30, the J call TRBJ1-3; weak D call: TRBD1 (6 bases). The germline gives CDR1 GTSNPN, CDR2 SVGIG (reference sequence). The CDR3 sequence is 15 residues long. Trimming shortened V by 2 bases and J by 2 bases, and 13 bases separated the two germline ends. CDR3 nucleotide sequence: TGTGCCTGGAGTCCACTCAGGGGCCCTGGAAACACCATATATTTT. Amino acids: CAWSPLRGPGNTIYF.

The chain is built from TRBV10-2 and TRBJ2-7; no firm D call. The ends were cut back, 0 bases at V and 5 bases at J, with 11 bases in the middle. Germline V gives CDR1 WSHSY, CDR2 SAAADI. This CDR3 has 14 amino acids. The CDR3 protein is CASSESAGSDEQYF. The DNA for the CDR3 is TGCGCCAGCAGTGAGTCTGCTGGTTCGGACGAGCAGTACTTC.

The genes are TRBV10-3 and TRBJ2-6, with 10 bases lining up with TRBD1. CDR1 ENHRY and CDR2 SYGVKD come from the germline V gene. The CDR3 loop spans 15 amino acids. J gave up 12 bases and V 4 bases, and 9 bases lay outside the gene matches. CDR3 in amino acids: CAISGDRGRLSVLTF. The CDR3 nucleotides are TGTGCCATCAGTGGAGACAGGGGGCGGCTTAGCGTCCTGACTTTC.

This clone occurred once. The chain employs TRBV4-2 and TRBJ2-2; TRBD2 agrees at 12 bases. The germline gives CDR1 LGHNA, CDR2 YNFKEQ. The junction had 1 base not matched to a gene; V was cut back by 3 bases and J by 5 bases. This CDR3 is 15 amino acids long. DNA of the CDR3: TGTGCCAGCAGCCACGGGACTAGCGGGACCGGGGAGCTGTTTTTT. It translates to CASSHGTSGTGELFF.

This clone has only one observation. The chain employs TRBV7-2 and TRBJ1-2; tentative D call: TRBD1 (5 bases). Germline loops: CDR1 SGHTA, CDR2 FQGNSA. Trimming pared 0 bases from V and 5 bases from J, leaving 16 bases between. This CDR3 is built from 16 residues. The CDR3 DNA follows: TGTGCCAGCAGCTTAGCCCCTGACAGCGCCGCTTATGGCTACACCTTC. The encoded protein is CASSLAPDSAAYGYTF.